Here is one TCR beta chain with its context. The entry originates in a study of cytomegalovirus exposure and HLA in healthy donors. This CDR3 comprises 14 residues. Germline CDR1 and CDR2: SGHRS and YFSETQ. Deletions cut 1 base from V and 4 bases from J, with 11 bases between. Amplification used 60 Vbeta primers and 13 Jbeta primers. TCRdb keeps only in-frame clones here, not all; method: immunoSEQ multiplex PCR. The table includes about 200,000 clones, 75% to 85% detected once. Sequencing input: PBMCs. The chain is built from TRBV5-1 and TRBJ1-2, with D hard to call. This clonotype was sampled from a woman aged 50 to 60 in good health and CMV-seropositive. DNA of the CDR3: TGCGCCAGCAGCTTGACTGAAGCGCGCTATGGCTACACCTTC. Encoded protein: CASSLTEARYGYTF.